This TCR beta chain came from a study of blood T cell repertoires in COVID-19. Per germline, CDR1 SGHRS and CDR2 YFSETQ. With 3 bases clipped from V and 9 bases from J, the junction kept 9 bases outside the gene matches. The CDR3 runs to 15 residues. Sequencing was performed with immunoSEQ multiplex PCR; in TCRdb, only in-frame clones are kept and a portion is missing. Of around 62,000 clones in the sample, roughly 83% are singletons; the top ten hold roughly 9.2%. The sample taken for sequencing was peripheral blood. The V gene is TRBV5-1, the J gene TRBJ1-6; 7 positions match TRBD1. The TCR sequence derives from a man aged 50 to 59 with active COVID-19. This CDR3 reads CASSWRQGEGSPLHF. The CDR3 coding sequence is TGCGCCAGCAGCTGGAGACAGGGAGAAGGTTCACCCCTCCACTTT. Filled out from reference TRBV5-1 and TRBJ1-6, the complete variable domain reads KAGVTQTPRYLIKTRGQQVTLSCSPISGHRSVSWYQQTPGQGLQFLFEYFSETQRNKGNFPGRFSGRQFSNSRSEMNVSTLELGDSALYLCASSWRQGEGSPLHFGNGTRLTVT.